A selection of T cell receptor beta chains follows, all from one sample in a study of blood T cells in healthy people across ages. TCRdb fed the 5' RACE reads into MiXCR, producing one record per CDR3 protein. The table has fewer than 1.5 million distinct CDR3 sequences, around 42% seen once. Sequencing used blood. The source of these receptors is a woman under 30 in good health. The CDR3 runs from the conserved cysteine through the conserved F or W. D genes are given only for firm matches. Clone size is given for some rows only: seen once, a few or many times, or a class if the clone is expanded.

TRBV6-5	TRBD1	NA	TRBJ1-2	CASSYAYRGRPTNYGYTF	TGTGCCAGCAGTTACGCTTACAGGGGGCGACCTACTAACTATGGCTACACCTTC
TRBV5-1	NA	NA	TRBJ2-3	CASSPQGRQGDTQYF	TGCGCCAGCAGCCCGCAGGGCAGGCAGGGAGATACGCAGTATTTT
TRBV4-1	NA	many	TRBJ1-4	CASSQEGEKLFF	TGCGCCAGCAGCCAAGAGGGGGAAAAACTGTTTTTT
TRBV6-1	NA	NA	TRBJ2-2	CASSPFGSFKSGELFF	TGTGCCAGCAGTCCTTTCGGGTCTTTTAAATCCGGGGAGCTGTTTTTT
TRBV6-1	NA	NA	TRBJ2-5	CASSVFGGRPQETQYF	TGTGCCAGCAGTGTATTCGGTGGGCGTCCCCAAGAGACCCAGTACTTC
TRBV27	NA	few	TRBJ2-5	CASSLSLYMAQETQYF	TGTGCCAGCAGTCTATCCTTGTATATGGCCCAAGAGACCCAGTACTTC
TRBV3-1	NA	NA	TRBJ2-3	CASSRSGTSDTQYF	TGTGCCAGCAGCCGATCGGGGACTTCAGATACGCAGTATTTT
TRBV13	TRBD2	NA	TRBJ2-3	CASSERLAGAHTDTQYF	TGTGCCAGCAGCGAAAGACTAGCGGGGGCCCACACAGATACGCAGTATTTT
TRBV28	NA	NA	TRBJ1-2	CASTLGGRDYGYTF	TGTGCCAGCACCTTGGGGGGGCGCGACTATGGCTACACCTTC
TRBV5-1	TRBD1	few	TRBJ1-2	CASSLDVRDRGIYGYTF	TGCGCCAGCAGCTTGGACGTCAGGGACAGGGGGATCTATGGCTACACCTTC
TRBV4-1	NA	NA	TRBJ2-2	CASSQVNLGRVGELFF	TGCGCCAGCAGCCAAGTTAACCTCGGTCGGGTCGGGGAGCTGTTTTTT
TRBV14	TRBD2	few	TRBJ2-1	CASSQEWRASGMVMSSYNEQFF	TGTGCCAGCAGCCAAGAGTGGCGGGCTAGCGGAATGGTAATGAGCTCCTACAATGAGCAGTTCTTC
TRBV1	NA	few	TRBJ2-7	CTSSQGWEQYF	TGCACCAGCAGCCAGGGGTGGGAGCAGTACTTC
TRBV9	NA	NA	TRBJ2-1	CASSVDREAYNEQFF	TGTGCCAGCAGCGTAGACAGGGAGGCCTACAATGAGCAGTTCTTC
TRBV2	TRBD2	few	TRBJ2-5	CASTERELETQYF	TGTGCCAGCACCGAGCGGGAATTAGAGACCCAGTACTTC
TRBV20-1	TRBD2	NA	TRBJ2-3	CSALLAGRTDTQYF	TGCAGTGCTTTACTAGCGGGGCGAACAGATACGCAGTATTTT
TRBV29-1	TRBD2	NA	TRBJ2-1	CSVYTSGGFSYNEQFF	TGCAGCGTGTATACTAGCGGGGGATTTTCCTACAATGAGCAGTTCTTC
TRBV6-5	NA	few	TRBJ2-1	CASSYAGGEQFF	TGTGCCAGCAGTTACGCCGGGGGTGAGCAGTTCTTC
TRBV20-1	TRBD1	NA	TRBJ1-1	CSATEQGTTEAFF	TGCAGTGCTACCGAACAGGGGACCACTGAAGCTTTCTTT
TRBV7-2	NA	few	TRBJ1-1	CASKTNTEAFF	TGTGCCAGCAAAACGAACACTGAAGCTTTCTTT
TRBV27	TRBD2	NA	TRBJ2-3	CASSPRLAGRADTQYF	TGTGCCAGCAGTCCCCGACTAGCGGGGCGGGCAGATACGCAGTATTTT
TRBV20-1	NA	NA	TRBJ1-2	CSAAGVGGANYGYTF	TGCAGTGCTGCCGGCGTGGGGGGGGCTAACTATGGCTACACCTTC
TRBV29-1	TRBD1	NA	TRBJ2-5	CSVEMGLGTGYQETQYF	TGCAGCGTTGAAATGGGACTCGGGACAGGGTACCAAGAGACCCAGTACTTC
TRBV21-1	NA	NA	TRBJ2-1	CASSKDLQDEYQETQFF	TGTGCCAGCAGCAAAGACCTACAGGACGAGTACCAAGAGACCCAGTTCTTC
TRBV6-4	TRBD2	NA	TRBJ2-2	CASSDSSGRATGELFF	TGTGCCAGCAGTGACTCTAGCGGGAGGGCCACCGGGGAGCTGTTTTTT
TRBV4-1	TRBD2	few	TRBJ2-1	CASSQEGPSGVYNEQFF	TGCGCCAGCAGCCAAGAGGGTCCTAGCGGGGTTTACAATGAGCAGTTCTTC
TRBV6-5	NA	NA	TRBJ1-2	CASSYSTGRTCGYTF	TGTGCCAGCAGTTACTCGACGGGGAGGACCTGTGGCTACACCTTC
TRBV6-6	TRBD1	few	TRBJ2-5	CASSYPSTGSTLQYF	TGTGCCAGCAGTTACCCCTCGACAGGGAGTACCTTGCAGTACTTC
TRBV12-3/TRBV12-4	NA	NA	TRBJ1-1	CASSLALQWAFF	TGTGCCAGCAGTTTAGCGCTACAATGGGCTTTCTTT
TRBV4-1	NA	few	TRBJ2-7	CASSPTDGTYEQYF	TGCGCCAGCAGTCCAACTGACGGCACCTACGAGCAGTACTTC
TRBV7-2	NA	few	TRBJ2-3	CASSLAQWGGPTDTQYF	TGTGCCAGCAGCTTAGCGCAGTGGGGGGGCCCGACAGATACGCAGTATTTT
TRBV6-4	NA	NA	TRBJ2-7	CASRQWDADTYEQYF	TGTGCCAGCAGACAATGGGACGCCGACACCTACGAGCAGTACTTC
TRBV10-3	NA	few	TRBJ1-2	CAISDRQANYGYTF	TGTGCCATCAGTGATAGACAGGCCAACTATGGCTACACCTTC
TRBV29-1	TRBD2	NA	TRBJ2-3	CSVDSGGLAGFSDTQYF	TGCAGCGTTGATAGCGGGGGACTAGCGGGATTTTCGGATACGCAGTATTTT
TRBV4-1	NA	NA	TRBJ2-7	CASSLGNGPSYEQYF	TGCGCCAGCAGCCTCGGGAACGGCCCCTCCTACGAGCAGTACTTC
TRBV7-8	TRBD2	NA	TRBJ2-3	CASSLAAGAWNTQYF	TGTGCCAGCAGCTTAGCGGCGGGAGCGTGGAATACGCAGTATTTT
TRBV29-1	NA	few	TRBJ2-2	CSVEKGLETGELFF	TGCAGCGTTGAAAAGGGGCTGGAGACCGGGGAGCTGTTTTTT
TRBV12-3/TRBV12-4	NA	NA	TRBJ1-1	CASRRGNPPLNTEAFF	TGTGCCAGCCGTCGGGGCAACCCTCCCCTGAACACTGAAGCTTTCTTT
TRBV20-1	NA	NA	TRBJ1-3	CSAVIPFGNTIYF	TGCAGTGCTGTGATTCCCTTCGGAAACACCATATATTTT